This T cell receptor (beta chain) was retrieved from a study of cytotoxic CD8 clonotypes in ibrutinib-treated CLL (dated by TCRdb to the early 2020s). Regarding the study in general: The cohort had around twelve relapsed/refractory and more than 14 treatment-naive patients; 17 were IGHV unmutated. Response samples were obtained after a median of approximately eleven months of treatment, with a range of about 6 to 36 months. Responses were partial in 25 or so patients and complete in 2; after median approximately 66 months follow-up, about 14 stayed in remission and approximately twelve progressed. Longitudinal samples were obtainable from about 30% of the roughly 90 participants in the trial. On average, each sample yielded roughly 260,000 productive templates and 80,000 to 95,000 productive rearrangements. Cryopreserved peripheral blood mononuclear cells were collected at three points: before therapy, at response, and at either sustained remission or disease progression. Every remission and progressive disease sample was obtained while ibrutinib was still being received by the patients.

Summary of the overall study and its limitations: Baseline clonality was found to be higher than that of age-matched healthy donors and was strongly correlated with circulating CD8+ T-cell counts. Public clonotypes were rare and either shrank or stayed stable during treatment, and the rise in clonality at ibrutinib response reflected expansion of private clonotypes. Lymph node repertoires were not examined, and the timing of sampling was not matched between patients in sustained remission and those whose disease progressed. Clonality increased at ibrutinib response, stayed stable in sustained remission, and fell back toward baseline at progression.

In this sample, this clone turned up a few times. Its specific antigen is unknown. Base qualities are not provided; no much larger clone lies one nucleotide away. The goal of deep resolution MiSeq sequencing was a depth between 1 in 1 million and 1 in 200,000 T cells, and coverage averaged 10x per clonotype. TCR beta libraries were generated with the immunoSEQ hsTCRB Kit. The original pipeline was this. Data were analyzed with ImmunoSEQ Data Assistant and ImmunoSEQ Analyzer, with V, D and J genes assigned per IMGT definitions. Clonality was computed as one minus normalized Shannon entropy of productive rearrangement frequencies, ranging from 0 to 1. Public clonotype analysis was restricted to overrepresented clonotypes comprising at least 0.05% of each patient's repertoire. Some 13 age-matched healthy donor repertoires from immuneACCESS served as clonality controls. Not all clones reach the TCRdb copy of this immuneACCESS table, which keeps in-frame sequences only. Checked studies attribute under half of the gap to unresolved V genes and leave the rest unexplained. The D gene and trimming were derived from the DNA, and the V and J assignments and clone size from that table. This sample is represented by some 46,000 clones; approximately 74% of them were singletons. Roughly 14% of the sample comes from the top ten.

V was cut back by 6 bases and J by 1 base, leaving a gap of 15 bases between them. The CDR3 contains 16 residues, cysteine and phenylalanine counted. The entry retains the CDR3 DNA only, 48 bases that are in frame from base 1. CDR1 and CDR2, per the germline V gene, are SNHLY and FYNNEI. Per the publication, the time point label means: roughly 12 months on ibrutinib. For TCR beta library preparation, roughly 2.2 micrograms of genomic DNA were isolated from cryopreserved PBMCs. Longitudinal blood samples from CLL patients on ibrutinib monotherapy were analyzed using high-throughput TCR beta sequencing. The patients took part in an open-label, single-center phase 2 trial of ibrutinib monotherapy.

The source was PBMCs, collected after 12 months of ibrutinib treatment. Recombination joined TRBV2 with TRBJ2-2, with a tentative D gene TRBD1 over 6 matching bases. This TCR was sampled from a human donor with chronic lymphocytic leukemia. The CDR3 region has the sequence CASSVQGPKNTGELFF. DNA sequence: TGTGCCAGCAGCGTACAGGGTCCTAAGAACACCGGGGAGCTGTTTTTT.